The TCR beta chain under discussion was sequenced for a study of blood T cell repertoires in COVID-19. In the study overall: Collection of acute and convalescent COVID-19 samples took place in the United States, Italy and Spain.

V lost 4 bases, J lost 7 bases, and 7 bases stayed unmatched. From germline, CDR1 is MNHEY and CDR2 SMNVEV (reference sequence). The CDR3 consists of 14 residues. Study members were between about 18 and 90 years old and lived in 24 US regions. Recovery meant two consecutive negative NP/OP PCR tests, professional clearance, or resolved symptoms. Method: immunoSEQ multiplex PCR; TCRdb's copy keeps in-frame clones and lacks some. This table has roughly 200,000 clones, about 87% appearing once. The sample consisted of PBMCs or T cells enriched from blood (not recorded which). This chain uses TRBV27 with TRBJ1-5, with TRBD1 identical over 7 bases. This TCR was recovered from a man aged 30-40 years who had recovered from COVID-19. CDR3 sequence: CASSSMTGPQPQHF. In nucleotides, the CDR3 is TGTGCCAGCAGTTCAATGACAGGGCCCCAGCCCCAGCATTTT.